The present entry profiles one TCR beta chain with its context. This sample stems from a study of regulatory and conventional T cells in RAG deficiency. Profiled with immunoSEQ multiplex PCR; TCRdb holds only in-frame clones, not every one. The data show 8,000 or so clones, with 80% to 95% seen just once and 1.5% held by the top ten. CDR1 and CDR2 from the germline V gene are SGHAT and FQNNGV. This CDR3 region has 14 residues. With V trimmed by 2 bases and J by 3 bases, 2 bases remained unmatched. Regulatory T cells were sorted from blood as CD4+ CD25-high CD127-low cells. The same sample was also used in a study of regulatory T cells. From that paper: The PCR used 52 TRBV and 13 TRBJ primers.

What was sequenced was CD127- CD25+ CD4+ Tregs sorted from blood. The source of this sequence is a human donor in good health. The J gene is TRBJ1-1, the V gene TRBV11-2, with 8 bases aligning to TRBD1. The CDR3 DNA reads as TGTGCCAGCAGCTTACAGGGGGCATACACTGAAGCTTTCTTT. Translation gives CASSLQGAYTEAFF. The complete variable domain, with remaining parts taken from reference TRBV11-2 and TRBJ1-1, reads EAGVAQSPRYKIIEKRQSVAFWCNPISGHATLYWYQQILGQGPKLLIQFQNNGVVDDSQLPKDRFSAERLKGVDSTLKIQPAKLEDSAVYLCASSLQGAYTEAFFGQGTRLTVV.